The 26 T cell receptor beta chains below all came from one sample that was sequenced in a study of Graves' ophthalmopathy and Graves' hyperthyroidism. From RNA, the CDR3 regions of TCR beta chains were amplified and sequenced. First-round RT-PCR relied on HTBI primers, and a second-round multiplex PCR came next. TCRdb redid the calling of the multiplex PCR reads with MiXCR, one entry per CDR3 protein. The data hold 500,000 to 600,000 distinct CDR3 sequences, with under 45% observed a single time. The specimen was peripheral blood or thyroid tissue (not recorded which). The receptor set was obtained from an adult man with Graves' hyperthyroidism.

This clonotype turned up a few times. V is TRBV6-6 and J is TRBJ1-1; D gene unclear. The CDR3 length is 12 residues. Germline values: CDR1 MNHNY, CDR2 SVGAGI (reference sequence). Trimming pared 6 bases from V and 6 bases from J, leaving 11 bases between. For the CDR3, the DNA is TGTGCCAGCAGGACGCGAATAGCTGAAGCTTTCTTT. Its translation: CASRTRIAEAFF.

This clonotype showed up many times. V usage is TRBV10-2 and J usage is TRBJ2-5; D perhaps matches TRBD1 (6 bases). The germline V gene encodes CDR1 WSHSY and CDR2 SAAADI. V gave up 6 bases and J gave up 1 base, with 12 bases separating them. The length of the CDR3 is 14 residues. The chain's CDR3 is CASSFTGSQETQYF. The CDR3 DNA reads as TGCGCCAGCAGCTTTACAGGGAGCCAAGAGACCCAGTACTTC.

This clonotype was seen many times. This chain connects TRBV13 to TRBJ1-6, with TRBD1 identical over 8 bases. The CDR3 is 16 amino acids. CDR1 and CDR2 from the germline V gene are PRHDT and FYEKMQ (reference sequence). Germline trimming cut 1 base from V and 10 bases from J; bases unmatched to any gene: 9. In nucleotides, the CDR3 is TGTGCCAGCAGCTTAGCGTGGGCAGGGGGCGGGTCACCCCTCCACTTT. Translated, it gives CASSLAWAGGGSPLHF.

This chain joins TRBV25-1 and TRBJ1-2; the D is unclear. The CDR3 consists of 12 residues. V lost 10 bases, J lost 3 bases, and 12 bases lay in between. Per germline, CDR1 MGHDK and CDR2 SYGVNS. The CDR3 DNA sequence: TGTGCCATCCCCGCCATAGACTATGGCTACACCTTC. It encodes CAIPAIDYGYTF.

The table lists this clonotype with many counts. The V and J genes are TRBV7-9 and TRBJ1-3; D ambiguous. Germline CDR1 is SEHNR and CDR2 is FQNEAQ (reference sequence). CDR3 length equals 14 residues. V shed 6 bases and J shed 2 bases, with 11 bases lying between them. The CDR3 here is CASRGGRTGNTIYF. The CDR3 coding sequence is TGTGCCAGCAGAGGAGGGCGAACTGGAAACACCATATATTTT.

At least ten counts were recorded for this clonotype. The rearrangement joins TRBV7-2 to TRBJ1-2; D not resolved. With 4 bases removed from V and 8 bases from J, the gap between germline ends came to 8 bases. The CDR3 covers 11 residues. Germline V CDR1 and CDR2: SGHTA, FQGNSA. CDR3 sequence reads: CASSSAPGYTF. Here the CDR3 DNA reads TGTGCCAGCAGCTCAGCACCAGGCTACACCTTC.

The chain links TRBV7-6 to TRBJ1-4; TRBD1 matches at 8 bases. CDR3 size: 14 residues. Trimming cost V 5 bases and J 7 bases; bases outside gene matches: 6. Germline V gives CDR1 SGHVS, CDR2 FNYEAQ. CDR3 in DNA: TGTGCCAGCAGCGGGAGGACAGGGAGTGAAAAACTGTTTTTT. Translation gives CASSGRTGSEKLFF. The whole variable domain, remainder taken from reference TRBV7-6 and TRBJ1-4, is GAGVSQSPRYKVTKRGQDVALRCDPISGHVSLYWYRQALGQGPEFLTYFNYEAQQDKSGLPNDRFSAERPEGSISTLTIQRTEQRDSAMYRCASSGRTGSEKLFFGSGTQLSVL.

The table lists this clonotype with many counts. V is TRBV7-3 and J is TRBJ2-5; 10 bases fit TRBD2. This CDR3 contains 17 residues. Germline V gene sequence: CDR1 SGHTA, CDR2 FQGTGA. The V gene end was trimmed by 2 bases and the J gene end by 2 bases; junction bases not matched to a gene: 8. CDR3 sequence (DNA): TGTGCCAGCAGCTTACACGGGACTAGCGCTCCACAAGAGACCCAGTACTTC. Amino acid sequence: CASSLHGTSAPQETQYF.

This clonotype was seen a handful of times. This CDR3 is CASSLTGTAAPYEQYF. DNA for the CDR3: TGTGCCAGCAGCCTCACAGGGACAGCGGCTCCCTACGAGCAGTACTTC. V usage is TRBV9 and J usage is TRBJ2-7, with TRBD1 identical over 7 bases. V lost 4 bases to trimming and J lost 2 bases; unmatched junction nucleotides: 12. CDR1 and CDR2 (germline): SGDLS, YYNGEE. The CDR3 sequence is 16 residues long.

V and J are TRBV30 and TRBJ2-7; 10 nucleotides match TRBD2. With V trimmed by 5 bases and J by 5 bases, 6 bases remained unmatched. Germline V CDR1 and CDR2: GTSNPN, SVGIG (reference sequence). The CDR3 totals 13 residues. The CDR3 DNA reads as TGTGCCTGGGGAATAGCGGGAGGAAACGAGCAGTACTTC. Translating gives CAWGIAGGNEQYF.

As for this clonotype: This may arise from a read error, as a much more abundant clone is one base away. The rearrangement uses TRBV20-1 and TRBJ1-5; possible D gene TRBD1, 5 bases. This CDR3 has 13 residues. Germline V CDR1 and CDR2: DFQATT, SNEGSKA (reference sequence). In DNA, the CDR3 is TGCGGTGCTAGAGACAGCGCGGACAAGCCCCAGCATTTT. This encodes CGARDSADKPQHF.

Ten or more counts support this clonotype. The CDR3 region has the DNA TGTGCCAGCAGATACAGGGAAAACTATGGCTACACCTTC. It codes for CASRYRENYGYTF. The chain recombines TRBV27 with TRBJ1-2; possibly TRBD1 for D (6 bases). The CDR3 has 13 amino acids. V was pared by 6 bases and J by 2 bases, with 10 bases between. CDR1 is MNHEY and CDR2 is SMNVEV in the germline V gene (reference sequence).

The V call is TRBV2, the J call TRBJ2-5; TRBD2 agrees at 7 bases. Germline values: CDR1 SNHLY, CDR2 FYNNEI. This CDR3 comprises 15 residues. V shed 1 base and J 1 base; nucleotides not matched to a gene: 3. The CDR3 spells CASSEGTRGQETQYF. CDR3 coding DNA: TGTGCCAGCAGTGAAGGGACTAGGGGCCAAGAGACCCAGTACTTC.

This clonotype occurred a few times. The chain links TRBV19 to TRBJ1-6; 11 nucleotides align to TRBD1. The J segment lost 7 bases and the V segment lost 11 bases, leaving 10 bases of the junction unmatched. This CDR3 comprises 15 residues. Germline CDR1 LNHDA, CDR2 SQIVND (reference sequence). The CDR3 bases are TGTGCCGGTTGGTCCGGGACAGGGGGAAATTCACCCCTCCACTTT. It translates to CAGWSGTGGNSPLHF.

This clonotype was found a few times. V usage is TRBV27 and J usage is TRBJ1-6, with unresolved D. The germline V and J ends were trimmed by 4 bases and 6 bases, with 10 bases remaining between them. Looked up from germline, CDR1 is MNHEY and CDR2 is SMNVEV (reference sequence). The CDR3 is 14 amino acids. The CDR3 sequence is CASSSRFFNSPLHF. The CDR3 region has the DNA TGTGCCAGCAGTTCTAGGTTTTTTAATTCACCCCTCCACTTT.

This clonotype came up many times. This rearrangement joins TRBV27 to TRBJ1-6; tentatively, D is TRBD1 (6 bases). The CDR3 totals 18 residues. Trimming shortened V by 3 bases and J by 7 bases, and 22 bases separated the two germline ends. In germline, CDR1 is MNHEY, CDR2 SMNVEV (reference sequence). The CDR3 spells CASSLSFTSGVSNSPLHF. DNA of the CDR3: TGTGCCAGCAGTTTGTCTTTCACCTCAGGGGTGAGCAATTCACCCCTCCACTTT.

CDR3: CSLGQLSNQPQHF. The CDR3 region has the DNA TGCAGTCTTGGACAGCTGAGCAATCAGCCCCAGCATTTT. This chain links TRBV29-1 with TRBJ1-5; the D gene is possibly TRBD1 (6 bases). CDR3 length: 13 amino acids. Germline-derived CDR1 and CDR2 are SQVTM and ANQGSEA.

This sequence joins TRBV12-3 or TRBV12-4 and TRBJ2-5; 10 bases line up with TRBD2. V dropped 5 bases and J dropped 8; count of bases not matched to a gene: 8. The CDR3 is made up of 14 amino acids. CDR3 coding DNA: TGTGCCAGCAGTCCTTCAGCGGGGGGGGAAACCCAGTACTTC. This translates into CASSPSAGGETQYF.

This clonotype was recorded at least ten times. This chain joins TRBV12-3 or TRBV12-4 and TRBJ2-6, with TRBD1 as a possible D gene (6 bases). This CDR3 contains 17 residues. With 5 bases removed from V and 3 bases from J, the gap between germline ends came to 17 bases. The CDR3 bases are TGTGCCAGCAGTGTAGGGACATTCGGAATTGGGGCCAACGTCCTGACTTTC. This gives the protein CASSVGTFGIGANVLTF.

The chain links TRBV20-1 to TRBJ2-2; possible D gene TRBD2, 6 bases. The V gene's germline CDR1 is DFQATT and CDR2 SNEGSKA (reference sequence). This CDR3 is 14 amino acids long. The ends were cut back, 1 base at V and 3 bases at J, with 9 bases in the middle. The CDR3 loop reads CSARGGRYTGELFF. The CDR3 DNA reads TGCAGTGCTAGAGGGGGGAGGTACACCGGGGAGCTGTTTTTT.

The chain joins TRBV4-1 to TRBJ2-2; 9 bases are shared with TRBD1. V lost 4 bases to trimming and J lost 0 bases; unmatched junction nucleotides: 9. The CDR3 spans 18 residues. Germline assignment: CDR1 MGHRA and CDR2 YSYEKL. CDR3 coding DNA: TGCGCCAGCAGCCCAAGCGACAGGGGGATCGCGAACACCGGGGAGCTGTTTTTT. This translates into CASSPSDRGIANTGELFF.

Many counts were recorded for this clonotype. DNA for the CDR3: TGTGCCAGCACCCAAGGGAGGGACAGGATCTACGAGCAGTACTTC. This translates into CASTQGRDRIYEQYF. The chain is built from TRBV7-2 and TRBJ2-7; perhaps TRBD1 as D (8 bases). Trimming left V 7 bases short and J 3 bases short, with 19 bases between. Germline CDR1 is SGHTA and CDR2 is FQGNSA. The CDR3 is 15 residues long.

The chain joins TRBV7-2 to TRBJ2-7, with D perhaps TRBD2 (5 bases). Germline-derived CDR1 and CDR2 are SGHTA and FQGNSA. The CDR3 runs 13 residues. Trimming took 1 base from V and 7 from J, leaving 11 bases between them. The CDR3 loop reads CASSLVASWEQYF. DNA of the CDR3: TGTGCCAGCAGCTTAGTTGCTAGCTGGGAGCAGTACTTC.

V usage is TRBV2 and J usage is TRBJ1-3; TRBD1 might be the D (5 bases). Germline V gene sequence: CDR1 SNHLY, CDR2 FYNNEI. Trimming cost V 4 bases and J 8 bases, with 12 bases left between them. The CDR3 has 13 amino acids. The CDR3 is CASSVWGRDTIYF. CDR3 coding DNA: TGTGCCAGCAGTGTGTGGGGCAGAGACACCATATATTTT.

The DNA of the CDR3 is TGTGCCAGCAGCCCCCGGGACGGGTTTAATTCACCCCTCCACTTT. Its protein is CASSPRDGFNSPLHF. This chain uses TRBV2 with TRBJ1-6; TRBD1 might be the D (5 bases). Trimming took off 6 bases at V and 6 bases at J, with 15 bases between the two ends. Germline V lookup: CDR1 SNHLY, CDR2 FYNNEI. CDR3 length: 15 residues.

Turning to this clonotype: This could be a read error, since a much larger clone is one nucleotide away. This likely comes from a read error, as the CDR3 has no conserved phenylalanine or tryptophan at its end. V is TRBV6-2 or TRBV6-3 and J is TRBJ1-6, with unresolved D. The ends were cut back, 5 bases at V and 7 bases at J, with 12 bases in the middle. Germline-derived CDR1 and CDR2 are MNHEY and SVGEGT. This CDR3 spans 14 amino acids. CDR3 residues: CASSRSRGNSPLHS. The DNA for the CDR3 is TGTGCCAGCAGTCGCTCGCGGGGAAATTCACCCCTCCACTCT.